The 21 T cell receptor beta chains given below trace back to one sample, sequenced in a study of T cell responses to AZD1222 COVID-19 vaccine (dated by TCRdb to the early 2020s). The receptor library was made with the immunoSEQ multiplex PCR assay. TCRdb took over this immuneACCESS table, retaining in-frame rearrangements with V and J assigned. Such tables are incomplete; in checked studies, under half of the missing clones stem from an unresolved V gene, and the remainder is unexplained. The sample profile shows roughly 84,000 clones; around 90% of them were found once. The top ten hold roughly 11% of the sample. The intended sense of this specimen's time point label: about 28 days (+/-7) after the second vaccine dose. The sample in question was peripheral blood, obtained 28 days after the second AZD1222 dose. The receptor set was obtained from an adult who received the AZD1222 COVID-19 vaccine.

This chain connects TRBV6-5 to TRBJ1-2, with a weak D call TRBD1 (5 bases). Germline CDR1 and CDR2: MNHEY and SVGAGI. Trimming left V 0 bases short and J 6 bases short, with 14 bases between. The CDR3 length is 15 residues. CDR3 sequence: CASSYSQATADGYTF. The CDR3 nucleotides are TGTGCCAGCAGTTACTCACAGGCCACTGCGGATGGCTACACCTTC.

CDR3: CASSPRGRGKDGYTF. DNA for the CDR3: TGTGCCAGCAGCCCCCGCGGCAGGGGAAAGGATGGCTACACCTTC. The chain couples TRBV7-2 to TRBJ1-2; D might be TRBD1 (6 bases). Germline V lookup: CDR1 SGHTA, CDR2 FQGNSA. V was shortened by 5 bases and J by 6 bases, with 19 bases between the two germline ends. CDR3 length equals 15 residues.

The count of this clone is one. This rearrangement joins TRBV7-2 to TRBJ1-2; TRBD1 might be the D (6 bases). V lost 4 bases to trimming and J lost 6 bases, with 12 bases between them. The CDR3 contains 13 residues. Germline CDR1 SGHTA, CDR2 FQGNSA. CDR3 amino acids: CASSSQGGNGYTF. In DNA, the CDR3 is TGTGCCAGCAGCTCACAGGGAGGGAATGGCTACACCTTC. Combining the CDR3 with reference TRBV7-2 and TRBJ1-2 gives the whole variable domain GAGVSQSPSNKVTEKGKDVELRCDPISGHTALYWYRQSLGQGLEFLIYFQGNSAPDKSGLPSDRFSAERTGGSVSTLTIQRTQQEDSAVYLCASSSQGGNGYTFGSGTRLTVV.

The rearrangement uses TRBV4-2 and TRBJ2-7; TRBD1 agrees at 11 bases. Germline-derived CDR1 and CDR2 are LGHNA and YNFKEQ. V dropped 3 bases and J dropped 2; count of bases not matched to a gene: 3. CDR3 length: 15 residues. The CDR3 DNA is TGTGCCAGCAGCCATCCGGGACAGGGGGCCTACGAGCAGTACTTC. Amino acids: CASSHPGQGAYEQYF.

V gene TRBV5-1 combines with J gene TRBJ2-2, with 8 nucleotides matching TRBD2. This CDR3 has 15 residues. Germline assignment: CDR1 SGHRS and CDR2 YFSETQ. V shed 3 bases and J 2 bases; nucleotides not matched to a gene: 3. The CDR3 bases are TGCGCCAGCAGCTCACTAGCGGTAAACACCGGGGAGCTGTTTTTT. Residues: CASSSLAVNTGELFF.

The V and J genes are TRBV19 and TRBJ1-1, with D perhaps TRBD1 (5 bases). Germline lookup yields CDR1 LNHDA and CDR2 SQIVND (reference sequence). V gave up 3 bases and J gave up 4 bases, with 12 bases separating them. CDR3 length: 14 residues. CDR3 nucleotides: TGTGCCAGTAGTATGCGGGGGGATGGCACTGAAGCTTTCTTT. As protein: CASSMRGDGTEAFF.

This rearrangement joins TRBV18 to TRBJ2-7, with D possibly matching TRBD1 (6 bases). CDR1 and CDR2 from the germline V gene are KGHSH and LQKENI. Deletions cut 0 bases from V and 6 bases from J, with 12 bases between. The CDR3 length is 14 residues. In nucleotides, the CDR3 is TGTGCCAGCTCACCACCGAACGGGGACATCGAGCAGTACTTC. Its translation is CASSPPNGDIEQYF. Together with reference TRBV18 and TRBJ2-7, the CDR3 gives the full variable domain: NAGVMQNPRHLVRRRGQEARLRCSPMKGHSHVYWYRQLPEEGLKFMVYLQKENIIDESGMPKERFSAEFPKEGPSILRIQQVVRGDSAAYFCASSPPNGDIEQYFGPGTRLTVT.

The chain uses TRBV19 and TRBJ1-1, with 7 bases aligning to TRBD1. This CDR3 contains 14 residues. CDR1 and CDR2 from the germline V gene are LNHDA and SQIVND (reference sequence). Trimming cost V 3 bases and J 4 bases; bases outside gene matches: 5. This chain's CDR3 is CASSILEGATEAFF. CDR3 nucleotide sequence: TGTGCCAGTAGTATTTTGGAGGGGGCCACTGAAGCTTTCTTT.

The J gene is TRBJ1-2, the V gene TRBV24-1; D unclear. Germline V gives CDR1 KGHDR, CDR2 SFDVKD. Deletions cut 2 bases from V and 2 bases from J, with 8 bases between. CDR3 size: 14 residues. CDR3 sequence (DNA): TGTGCCACCAGTGATTCTTACGGAAACTATGGCTACACCTTC. Amino acid sequence: CATSDSYGNYGYTF.

The chain couples TRBV6-2 or TRBV6-3 to TRBJ2-2; tentatively, D is TRBD1 (6 bases). Per the germline V gene, CDR1 is MNHEY and CDR2 is SVGEGT. The CDR3 totals 16 residues. Trimming took off 6 bases at V and 9 bases at J, with 23 bases between the two ends. In nucleotides, the CDR3 is TGTGCCAGCAGCGATCCAGGGGCAGGTGGATCCCGGGAGCTGTTTTTT. It yields the protein CASSDPGAGGSRELFF.

The CDR3 DNA reads as TGTGCCAGCAGCCCCACCGGGACAGAGAACGCCCTAGTTTCACCCCTCCACTTT. Amino acids: CASSPTGTENALVSPLHF. The chain employs TRBV9 and TRBJ1-6; 7 nucleotides match TRBD1. CDR1 is SGDLS and CDR2 is YYNGEE in the germline V gene. Germline trimming cut 4 bases from V and 9 bases from J; bases unmatched to any gene: 19. This CDR3 contains 18 residues.

This chain connects TRBV7-9 to TRBJ2-7; D is perhaps TRBD2 (5 bases). Germline V gene lookup returns CDR1 SEHNR and CDR2 FQNEAQ (reference sequence). The CDR3 totals 14 residues. Trimming left V 2 bases short and J 0 bases short, with 8 bases between. For the CDR3, the DNA is TGTGCCAGCAGCTTAATCGGGGACTCCTACGAGCAGTACTTC. Protein: CASSLIGDSYEQYF.

J is TRBJ1-4 and V is TRBV5-1, with unresolved D. This CDR3 spans 16 amino acids. V was cut by 4 bases and J by 7 bases, with 20 bases left in between. Germline CDR1 and CDR2: SGHRS and YFSETQ. The CDR3 loop is CASSPRAIGESEKLFF. CDR3 DNA: TGCGCCAGCAGCCCCCGGGCCATCGGGGAGAGTGAAAAACTGTTTTTT.

This clone was recorded a few times. The chain has TRBV20-1 and TRBJ2-5; D may be TRBD2 (6 bases). Germline CDR1 is DFQATT and CDR2 is SNEGSKA (reference sequence). CDR3 length equals 13 residues. V dropped 6 bases and J dropped 5 bases, with 16 bases sitting between them. CDR3 residues: CSASKGGVETQYF. In DNA form, the CDR3 reads TGCAGTGCCAGTAAAGGCGGGGTGGAGACCCAGTACTTC.

The CDR3 is CASSQSREGQPQHF. CDR3 sequence (DNA): TGCGCCAGCAGCCAATCCCGCGAAGGTCAGCCCCAGCATTTT. The chain has TRBV4-3 and TRBJ1-5, with D unclear. Trimming removed 2 bases at V and 6 bases at J, with 11 bases between. In germline, CDR1 is LGHNA, CDR2 YSLEER. The CDR3 extends over 14 amino acids.

This clone has only one observation. This CDR3 is CASSGRTGLNSPLHF. The CDR3 DNA is TGTGCCAGCAGTGGGCGGACAGGGCTAAATTCACCCCTCCACTTT. The J gene is TRBJ1-6, the V gene TRBV2; 8 bases are a match to TRBD1. Per germline, CDR1 SNHLY and CDR2 FYNNEI. The CDR3 is 15 amino acids. J gave up 7 bases and V 4 bases, and 6 bases lay outside the gene matches.

As DNA, the CDR3 is TGTGCCAGCAGCCAGGACCCTGGACTATCACATCTAGCCAAAAACATTCAGTACTTC. Encoded protein: CASSQDPGLSHLAKNIQYF. J is TRBJ2-4 and V is TRBV4-2, with a weak D call TRBD2 (6 bases). The ends were cut back, 3 bases at V and 0 bases at J, with 21 bases in the middle. There are 19 residues in the CDR3. Germline V gives CDR1 LGHNA, CDR2 YNFKEQ.

The rearrangement joins TRBV2 to TRBJ2-4, with TRBD1 as a possible D gene (5 bases). The CDR3 runs 13 residues. Per germline, CDR1 SNHLY and CDR2 FYNNEI. Trimming stripped 5 bases from V and 6 bases from J, with 11 bases between. The CDR3 reads CASSYQGRNIQYF. In DNA, the CDR3 is TGTGCCAGCAGTTACCAGGGTAGAAACATTCAGTACTTC.

The rearrangement uses TRBV7-3 and TRBJ1-5, with 12 bases fitting TRBD1. CDR1 and CDR2 (germline): SGHTA, FQGTGA. This CDR3 spans 17 amino acids. After removal of 5 bases from V and 0 bases from J, the junction contained 5 bases not matched to a gene. CDR3 in amino acids: CASSMGQGAFSNQPQHF. In DNA, the CDR3 is TGTGCCAGCAGCATGGGACAGGGGGCCTTTAGCAATCAGCCCCAGCATTTT.

For the CDR3, the DNA is TGTGCCAGCAGCTCCTTACACGGAAGCGAGCAGTACTTC. Its protein is CASSSLHGSEQYF. The genes are TRBV5-8 and TRBJ2-7; D is uncertain. Germline CDR1 is SGHTS and CDR2 is YDEGEE. The CDR3 length is 13 residues. V shed 3 bases and J shed 6 bases, with 13 bases lying between them.

CDR3 in DNA: TGCGCCAGCAGCCAAACAAACAGGGGGGGCGGCTACACCTTC. It yields the protein CASSQTNRGGGYTF. The rearrangement uses TRBV4-1 and TRBJ1-2; 8 bases map to TRBD1. The J segment lost 8 bases and the V segment lost 2 bases, leaving 7 bases of the junction unmatched. There are 14 residues in the CDR3. The germline V gene has CDR1 MGHRA and CDR2 YSYEKL.